Below are 25 T cell receptor beta chains sequenced from a single sample in a study of OX40 agonist ivuxolimab in advanced cancers. The protocol was immunoSEQ multiplex PCR, while the TCRdb copy is restricted to in-frame clones and leaves out a portion. The table has about 33,000 clones, roughly 90% seen once. Sequencing was performed on CD4+ or CD8+ T cells sorted from blood, taken in a trial of the OX40 agonist ivuxolimab. The receptors come from an adult with an advanced solid tumor such as melanoma, head and neck, liver or kidney cancer.

The chain carries TRBV27 and TRBJ2-7; a possible D gene is TRBD2 (5 bases). Germline-derived CDR1 and CDR2 are MNHEY and SMNVEV (reference sequence). This CDR3 contains 14 residues. Trimming pared 3 bases from V and 2 bases from J, leaving 11 bases between. The CDR3 region is CASSLSSGPYEQYF. DNA for the CDR3: TGTGCCAGCAGTTTGTCGAGCGGCCCCTACGAGCAGTACTTC.

The rearrangement links TRBV7-9 to TRBJ2-1; D is uncertain. CDR1 is SEHNR and CDR2 is FQNEAQ in the germline V gene (reference sequence). This CDR3 is built from 12 residues. The V end lost 1 base, the J end lost 8 bases, and 6 bases lay between the germline ends. The DNA for the CDR3 is TGTGCCAGCAGCTTAGGGAGTCATGAGCAGTTCTTC. Translating gives CASSLGSHEQFF.

The CDR3 region is CASSLDLDEQFF. CDR3 coding DNA: TGTGCCAGCAGCTTAGATCTCGATGAGCAGTTCTTC. J is TRBJ2-1 and V is TRBV7-6; D is uncertain. The CDR3 spans 12 residues. Germline loops: CDR1 SGHVS, CDR2 FNYEAQ. Trimming stripped 1 base from V and 8 bases from J, with 6 bases between. Based on the CDR3 plus reference TRBV7-6 and TRBJ2-1, the full variable domain is GAGVSQSPRYKVTKRGQDVALRCDPISGHVSLYWYRQALGQGPEFLTYFNYEAQQDKSGLPNDRFSAERPEGSISTLTIQRTEQRDSAMYRCASSLDLDEQFFGPGTRLTVL.

In DNA, the CDR3 is TGTGCCAGCAGTTTAATGGCAGACTACGAGCAGTACTTC. Amino acids: CASSLMADYEQYF. The rearrangement uses TRBV28 and TRBJ2-5; D is unclear. The assigned J gene may be wrong: the sequence end matches TRBJ2-7 better. The CDR3 is 13 residues long. CDR1 MDHEN and CDR2 SYDVKM come from the germline V gene.

The chain links TRBV29-1 to TRBJ2-1; TRBD2 matches 7 bases. The CDR3 length is 12 residues. Germline assignment: CDR1 SQVTM and CDR2 ANQGSEA. J was trimmed by 10 bases and V by 3 bases; bases with no gene match: 6. The CDR3 DNA follows: TGCAGCGTTGATCTCCCAGCGGGAGAGCAGTTCTTC. Translation gives CSVDLPAGEQFF.

This clone was found a few times. The chain joins TRBV2 to TRBJ2-3; D ambiguous. Germline values: CDR1 SNHLY, CDR2 FYNNEI. This CDR3 spans 14 amino acids. V was clipped by 7 bases and J by 5 bases, with 16 bases between them. This CDR3 reads CASIKHTERDTQYF. The CDR3 DNA reads TGTGCCAGCATTAAACATACGGAGAGAGATACGCAGTATTTT.

The chain is built from TRBV18 and TRBJ2-2, with 8 bases that match TRBD1. There are 18 residues in the CDR3. The ends lost 8 bases at V and 6 bases at J; junction bases unmatched: 20. CDR1 KGHSH and CDR2 LQKENI come from the germline V gene. CDR3 amino acids: CASLDPYADREGAGELFF. The CDR3 nucleotides are TGTGCCAGCCTGGACCCGTACGCGGACAGGGAAGGAGCCGGGGAGCTGTTTTTT.

The chain combines TRBV5-6 with TRBJ2-5; a weak D match, TRBD2 (5 bases). The ends were cut back, 3 bases at V and 1 base at J, with 13 bases in the middle. Germline V gives CDR1 SGHDT, CDR2 YYEEEE. This CDR3 has 15 residues. CDR3 sequence reads: CASSSLLESQETQYF. CDR3 coding DNA: TGTGCCAGCAGCTCACTACTAGAATCCCAAGAGACCCAGTACTTC.

The sample holds a few counts of this clone. CDR3 nucleotide sequence: TGTGCCAGCAGCGTAGCGCAGGACTATGGCTACACCTTC. It translates to CASSVAQDYGYTF. The J gene is TRBJ1-2, the V gene TRBV9; the D is unclear. Trimming stripped 0 bases from V and 3 bases from J, with 6 bases between. Germline loops: CDR1 SGDLS, CDR2 YYNGEE. There are 13 residues in the CDR3.

The chain links TRBV6-1 to TRBJ1-5; D possibly corresponds to TRBD1 (6 bases). The CDR3 sequence is 14 residues long. V was shortened by 5 bases and J by 6 bases, with 14 bases between the two germline ends. Germline-derived CDR1 and CDR2 are MNHNS and SASEGT. This chain's CDR3 is CASSSTGLGQPQHF. The DNA of the CDR3 is TGTGCCAGCAGTTCCACAGGGTTGGGTCAGCCCCAGCATTTT.

This chain connects TRBV5-1 to TRBJ1-1, with a weak D call TRBD1 (5 bases). The CDR3 loop spans 15 amino acids. Germline loops: CDR1 SGHRS, CDR2 YFSETQ. The V and J ends lost 1 base and 0 bases respectively, with 10 bases between them. The CDR3 nucleotides read TGCGCCAGCAGCTTGTCTCAGGGCCTGAACACTGAAGCTTTCTTT. Its translation is CASSLSQGLNTEAFF.

This chain connects TRBV11-2 to TRBJ1-3; D might be TRBD1 (5 bases). Trimming pared 5 bases from V and 5 bases from J, leaving 16 bases between. The V gene's germline CDR1 is SGHAT and CDR2 FQNNGV. There are 15 residues in the CDR3. Here the CDR3 DNA reads TGTGCCAGCAGCCGGGGCTGGGGAGGTAGAAACACCATATATTTT. Its translation is CASSRGWGGRNTIYF.

The rearrangement joins TRBV19 to TRBJ2-3; 7 bases are shared with TRBD1. Trimming cost V 6 bases and J 2 bases; bases outside gene matches: 8. CDR1 is LNHDA and CDR2 is SQIVND in the germline V gene (reference sequence). The CDR3 has 15 residues. This CDR3 reads CASRTAGTATDTQYF. The CDR3 DNA reads as TGTGCCAGTAGGACCGCCGGGACAGCCACAGATACGCAGTATTTT.

This chain links TRBV19 with TRBJ2-7; 7 bases are a match to TRBD1. The J segment lost 2 bases and the V segment lost 9 bases, leaving 7 bases of the junction unmatched. Germline V gene data show CDR1 as LNHDA and CDR2 as SQIVND (reference sequence). The length of the CDR3 is 13 residues. CDR3 sequence reads: CASSMGQPYEQYF. CDR3 bases: TGTGCCAGCTCCATGGGACAGCCCTACGAGCAGTACTTC.

The chain carries TRBV27 and TRBJ1-6; no clear D. This CDR3 spans 16 amino acids. The ends were cut back, 8 bases at V and 1 base at J, with 15 bases in the middle. Germline V lookup: CDR1 MNHEY, CDR2 SMNVEV (reference sequence). Here the CDR3 DNA reads TGTGCCAGCTCGAACCCCTCTAGATCCTATAATTCACCCCTCCACTTT. It encodes CASSNPSRSYNSPLHF.

V gene TRBV10-3 combines with J gene TRBJ1-2; D is uncertain. Looked up from germline, CDR1 is ENHRY and CDR2 is SYGVKD. The CDR3 contains 16 residues. V was trimmed by 2 bases and J by 1 base, leaving 14 bases between them. The CDR3 DNA follows: TGTGCCATCAGTGAGCCCACAGACATGGTTAACTATGGCTACACCTTC. It translates to CAISEPTDMVNYGYTF.

The gene calls are TRBV7-8 and TRBJ2-3; D uncertain. Germline V gives CDR1 SGHVS, CDR2 FQNEAQ. Trimming left V 6 bases short and J 2 bases short, with 15 bases between. CDR3 length: 15 residues. The DNA of the CDR3 is TGTGCCAGCAGTCCTCCGGGCCCTTTCACAGATACGCAGTATTTT. Translation gives CASSPPGPFTDTQYF.

J is TRBJ2-7 and V is TRBV5-5; TRBD2 agrees at 10 bases. J lost 3 bases, V lost 6 bases, and 6 bases had no gene match. The CDR3 runs to 14 residues. CDR1 SGHKS and CDR2 YYEKEE come from the germline V gene (reference sequence). CDR3 region: CASNWRTSGYEQYF. In DNA, the CDR3 is TGTGCCAGCAACTGGCGGACTAGCGGCTACGAGCAGTACTTC.

The rearrangement links TRBV27 to TRBJ2-7; tentative D call: TRBD1 (5 bases). CDR1 is MNHEY and CDR2 is SMNVEV in the germline V gene (reference sequence). V lost 2 bases and J 0 bases, leaving 11 bases between the germline ends. The CDR3 is made up of 15 amino acids. In DNA, the CDR3 is TGTGCCAGCAGTTTAACAGGACGGAGCTCCTACGAGCAGTACTTC. Translated: CASSLTGRSSYEQYF.

This rearrangement joins TRBV28 to TRBJ1-2; D might be TRBD1 (6 bases). CDR3 size: 16 residues. Germline V lookup: CDR1 MDHEN, CDR2 SYDVKM. V lost 2 bases, J lost 4 bases, and 17 bases lay in between. The CDR3 coding sequence is TGTGCCAGCAGTTTAGACGTACAGGGTGTTTTCTATGGCTACACCTTC. It yields the protein CASSLDVQGVFYGYTF.

This sequence joins TRBV29-1 and TRBJ2-1; D is ambiguous. Germline values: CDR1 SQVTM, CDR2 ANQGSEA. V was shortened by 7 bases and J by 4 bases, with 8 bases between the two germline ends. This CDR3 contains 11 residues. The CDR3 sequence is CSAPFYNEQFF. The CDR3 DNA follows: TGCAGCGCCCCTTTTTACAATGAGCAGTTCTTC.

This chain uses TRBV28 with TRBJ2-2, with TRBD2 matching over 9 bases. The V and J ends lost 5 bases and 4 bases, in that order; junction bases with no gene match: 5. Germline V lookup: CDR1 MDHEN, CDR2 SYDVKM. This CDR3 has 15 amino acids. CDR3 coding DNA: TGTGCCAGCAGTCAACCAGCGGGGGGCACCGGGGAGCTGTTTTTT. Amino acids: CASSQPAGGTGELFF.

V is TRBV5-1 and J is TRBJ1-1; 7 bases are shared with TRBD1. J gave up 4 bases and V 5 bases, and 11 bases lay outside the gene matches. CDR3 length: 15 residues. Germline lookup yields CDR1 SGHRS and CDR2 YFSETQ. In DNA form, the CDR3 reads TGCGCCAGCAGTTTGCAGGGGGTAGTTGTCACTGAAGCTTTCTTT. It specifies CASSLQGVVVTEAFF. Combining the CDR3 with reference TRBV5-1 and TRBJ1-1 gives the whole variable domain KAGVTQTPRYLIKTRGQQVTLSCSPISGHRSVSWYQQTPGQGLQFLFEYFSETQRNKGNFPGRFSGRQFSNSRSEMNVSTLELGDSALYLCASSLQGVVVTEAFFGQGTRLTVV.

This clone was detected only once. CDR3 protein: CAWRTGQVGVEQYF. CDR3 sequence (DNA): TGTGCCTGGAGGACGGGACAGGTGGGGGTCGAGCAGTACTTC. V gene TRBV30 combines with J gene TRBJ2-7; 8 positions match TRBD1. Unmatched junction bases numbered 10, after V lost 3 bases and J lost 6 bases. Germline CDR1 reads GTSNPN; CDR2 reads SVGIG (reference sequence). The CDR3 has 14 residues.

Only one count was recorded for this clone. The chain joins TRBV27 to TRBJ2-1; tentatively, D is TRBD2 (6 bases). The CDR3 is made up of 13 amino acids. Per germline, CDR1 MNHEY and CDR2 SMNVEV (reference sequence). The ends were cut back, 2 bases at V and 6 bases at J, with 8 bases in the middle. The CDR3 sequence is CASSLIAANEQFF. The CDR3 nucleotides are TGTGCCAGCAGTTTAATAGCGGCCAATGAGCAGTTCTTC.